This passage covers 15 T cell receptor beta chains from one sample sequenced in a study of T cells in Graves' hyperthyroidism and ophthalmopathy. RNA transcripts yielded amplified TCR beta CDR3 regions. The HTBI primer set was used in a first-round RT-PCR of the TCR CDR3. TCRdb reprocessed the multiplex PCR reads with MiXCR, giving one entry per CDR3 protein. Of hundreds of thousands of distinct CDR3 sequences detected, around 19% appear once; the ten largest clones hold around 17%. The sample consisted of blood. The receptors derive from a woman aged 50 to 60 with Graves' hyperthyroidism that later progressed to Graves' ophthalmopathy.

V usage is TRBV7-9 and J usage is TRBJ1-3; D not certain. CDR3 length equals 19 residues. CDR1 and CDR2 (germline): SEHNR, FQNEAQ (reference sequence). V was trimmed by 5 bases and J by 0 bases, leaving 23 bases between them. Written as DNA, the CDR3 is TGTGCCAGCAGCGCTCTCACTCTCCTCACAGTTCCCTCTGGAAACACCATATATTTT. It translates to CASSALTLLTVPSGNTIYF.

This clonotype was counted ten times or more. This CDR3 reads CASSLRIGETGELFF. CDR3 DNA sequence: TGCGCCAGCAGCTTGAGGATAGGAGAAACCGGGGAGCTGTTTTTT. The genes are TRBV5-1 and TRBJ2-2, with unresolved D. The germline V and J ends were trimmed by 1 base and 5 bases, with 12 bases remaining between them. Germline V gives CDR1 SGHRS, CDR2 YFSETQ. This CDR3 contains 15 residues.

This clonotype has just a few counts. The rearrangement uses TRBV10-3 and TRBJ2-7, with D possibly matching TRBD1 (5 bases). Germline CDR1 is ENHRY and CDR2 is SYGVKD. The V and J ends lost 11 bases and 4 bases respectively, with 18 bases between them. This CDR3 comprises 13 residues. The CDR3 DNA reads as TGTGCCGTAACACCCAGGCAGGGTTACGAGCAGTACTTC. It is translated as CAVTPRQGYEQYF.

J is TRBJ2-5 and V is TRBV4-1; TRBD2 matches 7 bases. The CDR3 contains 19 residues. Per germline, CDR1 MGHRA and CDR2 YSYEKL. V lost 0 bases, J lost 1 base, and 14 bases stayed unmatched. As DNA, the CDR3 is TGCGCCAGCAGCCAAGAGTCGTCCAGCGGGGAAGCCCTCCAAGAGACCCAGTACTTC. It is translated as CASSQESSSGEALQETQYF.

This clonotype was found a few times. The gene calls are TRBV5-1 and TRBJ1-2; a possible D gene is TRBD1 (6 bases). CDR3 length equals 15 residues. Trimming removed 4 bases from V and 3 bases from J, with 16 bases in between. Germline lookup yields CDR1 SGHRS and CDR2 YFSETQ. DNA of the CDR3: TGCGCCAGCAGCCCCGATACGACAGGTGACTATGGCTACACCTTC. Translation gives CASSPDTTGDYGYTF.

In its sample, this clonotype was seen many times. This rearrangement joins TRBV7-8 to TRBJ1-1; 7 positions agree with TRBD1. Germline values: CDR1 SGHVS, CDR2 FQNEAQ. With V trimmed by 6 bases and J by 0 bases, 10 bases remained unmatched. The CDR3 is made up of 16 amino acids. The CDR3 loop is CASRIARDSMNTEAFF. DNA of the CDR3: TGTGCCAGCAGAATAGCCCGGGACAGCATGAACACTGAAGCTTTCTTT. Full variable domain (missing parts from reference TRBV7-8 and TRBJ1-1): GAGVSQSPRYKVAKRGQDVALRCDPISGHVSLFWYQQALGQGPEFLTYFQNEAQLDKSGLPSDRFFAERPEGSVSTLKIQRTQQEDSAVYLCASRIARDSMNTEAFFGQGTRLTVV.

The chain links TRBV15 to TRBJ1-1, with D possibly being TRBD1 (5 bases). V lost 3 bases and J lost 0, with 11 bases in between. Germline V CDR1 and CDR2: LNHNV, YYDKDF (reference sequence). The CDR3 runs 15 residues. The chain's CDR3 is CATSRAGGMNTEAFF. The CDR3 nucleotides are TGTGCCACCAGCAGGGCGGGGGGGATGAACACTGAAGCTTTCTTT. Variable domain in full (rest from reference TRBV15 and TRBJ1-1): DAMVIQNPRYQVTQFGKPVTLSCSQTLNHNVMYWYQQKSSQAPKLLFHYYDKDFNNEADTPDNFQSRRPNTSFCFLDIRSPGLGDTAMYLCATSRAGGMNTEAFFGQGTRLTVV.

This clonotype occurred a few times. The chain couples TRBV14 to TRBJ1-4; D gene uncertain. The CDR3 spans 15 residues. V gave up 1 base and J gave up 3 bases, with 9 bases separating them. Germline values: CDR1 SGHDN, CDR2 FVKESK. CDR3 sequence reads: CASSQGAGSNEKLFF. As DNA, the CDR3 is TGTGCCAGCAGCCAAGGAGCGGGATCTAATGAAAAACTGTTTTTT.

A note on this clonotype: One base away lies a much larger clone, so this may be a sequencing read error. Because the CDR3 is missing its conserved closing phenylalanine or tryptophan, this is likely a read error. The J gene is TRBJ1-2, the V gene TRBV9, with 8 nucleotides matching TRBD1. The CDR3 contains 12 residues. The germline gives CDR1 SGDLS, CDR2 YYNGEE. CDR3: CASSMDRDGYTL. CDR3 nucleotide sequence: TGCGCCAGCAGCATGGACAGGGACGGCTACACCCTC.

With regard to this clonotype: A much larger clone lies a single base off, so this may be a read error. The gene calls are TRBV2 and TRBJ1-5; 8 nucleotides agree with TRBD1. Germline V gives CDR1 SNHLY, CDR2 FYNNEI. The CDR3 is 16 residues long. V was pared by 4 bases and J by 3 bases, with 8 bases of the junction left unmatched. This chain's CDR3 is CASSGIRGPNNQPQHF. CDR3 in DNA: TGTGCCAGCAGTGGCATCAGGGGGCCTAACAATCAGCCCCAGCATTTT.

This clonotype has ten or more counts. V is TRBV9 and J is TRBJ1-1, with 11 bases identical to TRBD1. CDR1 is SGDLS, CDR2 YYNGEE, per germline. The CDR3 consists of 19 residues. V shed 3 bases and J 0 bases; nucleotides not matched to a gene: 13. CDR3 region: CASSASRGQGDSLNTEAFF. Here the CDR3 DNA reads TGTGCCAGCAGCGCCAGTCGGGGACAGGGGGACTCTCTGAACACTGAAGCTTTCTTT.

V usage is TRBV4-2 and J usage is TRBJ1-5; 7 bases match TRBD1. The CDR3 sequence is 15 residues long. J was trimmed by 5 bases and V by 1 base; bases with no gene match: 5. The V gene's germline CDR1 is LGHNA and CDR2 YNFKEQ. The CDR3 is CASSQVRQGYQPQHF. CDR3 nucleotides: TGTGCCAGCAGCCAAGTTAGACAGGGTTATCAGCCCCAGCATTTT.

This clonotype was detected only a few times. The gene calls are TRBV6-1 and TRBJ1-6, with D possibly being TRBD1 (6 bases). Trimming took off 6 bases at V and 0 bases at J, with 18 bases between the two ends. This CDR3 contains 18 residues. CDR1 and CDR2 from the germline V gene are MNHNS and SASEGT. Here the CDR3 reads CASSQDRSQGSYNSPLHF. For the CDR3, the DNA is TGTGCCAGCAGCCAAGACAGGAGCCAGGGCTCCTATAATTCACCCCTCCACTTT.

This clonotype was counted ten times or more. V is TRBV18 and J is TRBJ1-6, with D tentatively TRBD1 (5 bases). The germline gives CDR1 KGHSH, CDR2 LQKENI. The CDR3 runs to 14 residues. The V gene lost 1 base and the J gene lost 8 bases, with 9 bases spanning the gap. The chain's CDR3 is CASSPQGADSPLHF. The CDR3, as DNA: TGTGCCAGCTCACCACAAGGGGCGGATTCACCCCTCCACTTT. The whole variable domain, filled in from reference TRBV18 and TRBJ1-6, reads NAGVMQNPRHLVRRRGQEARLRCSPMKGHSHVYWYRQLPEEGLKFMVYLQKENIIDESGMPKERFSAEFPKEGPSILRIQQVVRGDSAAYFCASSPQGADSPLHFGNGTRLTVT.

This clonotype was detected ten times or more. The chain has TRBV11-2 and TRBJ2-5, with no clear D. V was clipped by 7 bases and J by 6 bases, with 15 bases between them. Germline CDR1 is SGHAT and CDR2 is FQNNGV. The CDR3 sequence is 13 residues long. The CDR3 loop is CASKTIREKTQYF. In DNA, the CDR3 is TGTGCCAGCAAAACTATAAGGGAAAAGACCCAGTACTTC.